Each of the 27 T cell receptor beta chains below was sequenced from the same sample in a study of blood T cell repertoires in COVID-19. Sequencing used immunoSEQ multiplex PCR; TCRdb keeps in-frame clones, though not all of them. The profile covers around 90,000 clones, with about 86% appearing a single time and around 1.9% taken by the ten largest. Sequencing was done on a sample of peripheral blood. The receptors come from a man in his forties or fifties with COVID-19, enrolled during active disease.

The chain carries TRBV9 and TRBJ1-4, with 9 bases lining up with TRBD1. J was trimmed by 8 bases and V by 0 bases; bases with no gene match: 5. This CDR3 has 15 amino acids. CDR1 and CDR2 (germline): SGDLS, YYNGEE. CDR3 residues: CASSVAGTGQEKLFF. The DNA for the CDR3 is TGTGCCAGCAGCGTAGCTGGGACAGGGCAGGAAAAACTGTTTTTT.

The V call is TRBV30, the J call TRBJ1-1, with a possible D match to TRBD1 (5 bases). Germline V lookup: CDR1 GTSNPN, CDR2 SVGIG (reference sequence). This CDR3 spans 13 amino acids. With 2 bases removed from V and 1 base from J, the gap between germline ends came to 8 bases. The CDR3 DNA follows: TGTGCCTGGAGTAGACAGTCGAACACTGAAGCTTTCTTT. Translating gives CAWSRQSNTEAFF.

V is TRBV20-1 and J is TRBJ2-7, with a tentative D call TRBD2 (5 bases). Per germline, CDR1 DFQATT and CDR2 SNEGSKA (reference sequence). The CDR3 spans 11 residues. V was trimmed by 7 bases and J by 1 base, leaving 8 bases between them. CDR3 loop: CSVTGSYEQYF. The CDR3 DNA sequence: TGCAGTGTAACGGGGTCCTACGAGCAGTACTTC.

The CDR3 nucleotides are TGTGCCAGCACCTCAATGGACAGAAGGGGCGGGGAGCTGTTTTTT. Amino acids: CASTSMDRRGGELFF. This chain joins TRBV7-9 and TRBJ2-2; possible D gene TRBD1, 6 bases. Trimming shortened V by 7 bases and J by 7 bases, and 19 bases separated the two germline ends. Germline CDR1 is SEHNR and CDR2 is FQNEAQ (reference sequence). The CDR3 runs 15 residues.

This chain connects TRBV4-1 to TRBJ2-7; maybe TRBD1 (6 bases). Trimming removed 4 bases at V and 3 bases at J, with 10 bases between. CDR1 MGHRA and CDR2 YSYEKL come from the germline V gene. CDR3 length: 13 amino acids. The CDR3 spells CASSRPDSYEQYF. CDR3 DNA: TGCGCCAGCAGCCGCCCGGACAGCTACGAGCAGTACTTC.

This clone has just one count. The rearrangement links TRBV21-1 to TRBJ1-1; the table calls TRBD1, which could not be checked here. TRBV21-1 counts as a pseudogene. There are 15 residues in the CDR3. Here the CDR3 reads CASSNQGQENTEAFF. The CDR3 DNA sequence: TGTGCCAGCAGCAATCAAGGACAGGAAAACACTGAAGCTTTCTTT.

J is TRBJ2-7 and V is TRBV4-1; D ambiguous. V gave up 4 bases and J gave up 0 bases, with 13 bases separating them. The CDR3 has 15 amino acids. Germline values: CDR1 MGHRA, CDR2 YSYEKL. The CDR3 protein is CASSPRNGGSYEQYF. As DNA, the CDR3 is TGCGCCAGCAGCCCGAGAAATGGTGGCTCCTACGAGCAGTACTTC.

The J gene is TRBJ1-1, the V gene TRBV6-5; D is uncertain. Germline V lookup: CDR1 MNHEY, CDR2 SVGAGI. V was trimmed by 8 bases and J by 2 bases, leaving 18 bases between them. The CDR3 has 15 residues. This CDR3 is CASGEAGSGNTEAFF. DNA for the CDR3: TGTGCCAGCGGGGAGGCGGGGTCTGGCAACACTGAAGCTTTCTTT.

This clone was seen a single time. The chain recombines TRBV4-1 with TRBJ1-6; D gene unclear. The CDR3 has 15 amino acids. With 0 bases removed from V and 7 bases from J, the gap between germline ends came to 10 bases. Germline CDR1 reads MGHRA; CDR2 reads YSYEKL. This CDR3 is CASSQDISGNSPLHF. In DNA form, the CDR3 reads TGCGCCAGCAGCCAAGATATATCCGGGAATTCACCCCTCCACTTT.

The chain carries TRBV10-3 and TRBJ1-2, with a weak D call TRBD1 (6 bases). Per the germline V gene, CDR1 is ENHRY and CDR2 is SYGVKD. This CDR3 region has 14 residues. The V end was cut by 2 bases, the J end by 5 bases, with 12 bases between. CDR3: CAISEVRTVYGYTF. CDR3 DNA: TGTGCCATCAGTGAGGTCAGGACAGTGTATGGCTACACCTTC.

There are a few counts of this clone. This chain links TRBV11-2 with TRBJ1-2; 9 bases are shared with TRBD1. From germline, CDR1 is SGHAT and CDR2 FQNNGV. The CDR3 runs to 13 residues. Germline trimming cut 5 bases from V and 6 bases from J; bases unmatched to any gene: 4. The CDR3 region is CASSHRDRDGYTF. CDR3 in DNA: TGTGCCAGCAGCCACCGGGACAGGGATGGCTACACCTTC.

In nucleotides, the CDR3 is TGCGCCAGCAGCTGGGGGACAGGGTTAGGCTACACCTTC. Its translation is CASSWGTGLGYTF. J is TRBJ1-2 and V is TRBV5-1; 9 bases fit TRBD1. CDR1 is SGHRS and CDR2 is YFSETQ in the germline V gene. V was pared by 3 bases and J by 8 bases, with 5 bases of the junction left unmatched. This CDR3 is built from 13 residues. Together with reference TRBV5-1 and TRBJ1-2, the CDR3 gives the full variable domain: KAGVTQTPRYLIKTRGQQVTLSCSPISGHRSVSWYQQTPGQGLQFLFEYFSETQRNKGNFPGRFSGRQFSNSRSEMNVSTLELGDSALYLCASSWGTGLGYTFGSGTRLTVV.

The gene calls are TRBV30 and TRBJ1-5, with D possibly being TRBD1 (5 bases). V was clipped by 0 bases and J by 0 bases, with 9 bases between them. Germline lookup yields CDR1 GTSNPN and CDR2 SVGIG (reference sequence). The CDR3 has 15 residues. CDR3: CAWSVKGVSNQPQHF. The CDR3 DNA reads TGTGCCTGGAGTGTAAAAGGGGTTAGCAATCAGCCCCAGCATTTT.

This clone was observed a few times. The chain employs TRBV5-6 and TRBJ1-3; D not resolved. Germline V gene sequence: CDR1 SGHDT, CDR2 YYEEEE. The V and J ends lost 3 bases and 2 bases respectively, with 15 bases between them. This CDR3 has 16 residues. DNA of the CDR3: TGTGCCAGCAGCTATAGTCGATCATTGCCTGGAAACACCATATATTTT. This codes for CASSYSRSLPGNTIYF.

The chain combines TRBV7-2 with TRBJ1-5; D is uncertain. The CDR3 is made up of 14 amino acids. V was pared by 5 bases and J by 4 bases, with 12 bases between. Germline V gene data show CDR1 as SGHTA and CDR2 as FQGNSA. The CDR3 loop is CASSPPGSNQPQHF. In DNA, the CDR3 is TGTGCCAGCAGCCCCCCGGGGAGTAATCAGCCCCAGCATTTT.

V and J are TRBV27 and TRBJ2-7, with TRBD1 identical over 9 bases. The V segment lost 3 bases and the J segment 1 base; nucleotides outside the gene matches: 4. The CDR3 is made up of 15 amino acids. Germline V gene data show CDR1 as MNHEY and CDR2 as SMNVEV (reference sequence). DNA for the CDR3: TGTGCCAGCAGTTTGGCCGGGACAGGGTCCTACGAGCAGTACTTC. Translated: CASSLAGTGSYEQYF.

The rearrangement links TRBV3-1 (or the pseudogene TRBV3-2) to TRBJ1-2, with 7 bases that match TRBD1. The germline gives CDR1 LGHDT, CDR2 YNNKEL (reference sequence). The CDR3 is made up of 13 amino acids. V lost 2 bases, J lost 9 bases, and 6 bases stayed unmatched. CDR3 protein: CASSQSRQGSYTF. CDR3 sequence (DNA): TGTGCCAGCAGCCAATCTCGACAGGGAAGCTACACCTTC.

This chain connects TRBV28 to TRBJ2-3, with D possibly being TRBD2 (7 bases). The CDR3 is 12 amino acids. Germline-derived CDR1 and CDR2 are MDHEN and SYDVKM. The CDR3 DNA reads TGTGCAGGCCGGGGGGCGGCAGATACGCAGTATTTT. Its protein is CAGRGAADTQYF.

The chain carries TRBV7-8 and TRBJ2-1; a weak D match, TRBD2 (5 bases). Germline CDR1 and CDR2: SGHVS and FQNEAQ. The CDR3 extends over 15 amino acids. Trimming stripped 1 base from V and 1 base from J, with 8 bases between. This chain's CDR3 is CASSLVAFSYNEQFF. The CDR3 coding sequence is TGTGCCAGCAGCTTAGTAGCGTTTTCCTACAATGAGCAGTTCTTC.

The sample holds one count of this clone. The chain is built from TRBV27 and TRBJ2-5, with a possible D match to TRBD2 (7 bases). Per germline, CDR1 MNHEY and CDR2 SMNVEV (reference sequence). CDR3 length: 14 residues. V shed 5 bases and J shed 4 bases, with 14 bases lying between them. The CDR3 here is CASSAGGGIETQYF. The DNA for the CDR3 is TGTGCCAGCAGTGCTGGGGGGGGCATAGAGACCCAGTACTTC.

J is TRBJ1-2 and V is TRBV5-5, with 9 bases that match TRBD1. CDR1 SGHKS and CDR2 YYEKEE come from the germline V gene (reference sequence). The CDR3 has 17 residues. The V gene end was trimmed by 4 bases and the J gene end by 1 base; junction bases not matched to a gene: 11. The CDR3 DNA follows: TGTGCCAGCAGCCCTGGGGGGCCGGGACAGGGTAACTATGGCTACACCTTC. It is translated as CASSPGGPGQGNYGYTF.

This chain uses TRBV4-1 with TRBJ1-5; D might be TRBD1 (6 bases). The CDR3 contains 16 residues. The germline V gene encodes CDR1 MGHRA and CDR2 YSYEKL. Trimming stripped 1 base from V and 4 bases from J, with 14 bases between. CDR3 sequence reads: CASSQAPGQLNQPQHF. CDR3 coding DNA: TGCGCCAGCAGCCAAGCCCCCGGACAGTTAAATCAGCCCCAGCATTTT.

The chain is built from TRBV3-1 (or the pseudogene TRBV3-2) and TRBJ1-5; tentative D call: TRBD1 (6 bases). This CDR3 region has 14 residues. Germline CDR1 and CDR2: LGHDT and YNNKEL (reference sequence). V lost 3 bases, J lost 3 bases, and 9 bases lay in between. The CDR3 here is CASSHRQDNQPQHF. The CDR3 nucleotides are TGTGCCAGCAGCCACCGACAGGACAATCAGCCCCAGCATTTT.

This rearrangement joins TRBV2 to TRBJ2-7; a weak D match, TRBD1 (6 bases). The CDR3 has 15 amino acids. The V and J ends lost 6 bases and 1 base respectively, with 16 bases between them. Germline CDR1 and CDR2: SNHLY and FYNNEI. CDR3 sequence reads: CASREQGIGSYEQYF. The CDR3 DNA is TGTGCCAGCAGAGAACAGGGCATCGGATCCTACGAGCAGTACTTC.

This chain connects TRBV9 to TRBJ2-5; TRBD2 matches 7 bases. Germline CDR1 SGDLS, CDR2 YYNGEE. The CDR3 loop spans 15 amino acids. The trim removed 0 bases at V and 1 base at J, leaving 3 bases unmatched. The CDR3, as DNA: TGTGCCAGCAGCGTAGAGGGACTATTCCAAGAGACCCAGTACTTC. This encodes CASSVEGLFQETQYF.

The chain carries TRBV4-3 and TRBJ1-3, with 12 bases lining up with TRBD1. V shed 0 bases, J shed 2 bases, and the junction held 5 bases outside the gene matches. Germline CDR1 is LGHNA and CDR2 is YSLEER. This CDR3 has 18 amino acids. CDR3 amino acids: CASSQDWDRGRPGNTIYF. The CDR3 DNA is TGCGCCAGCAGCCAAGACTGGGACAGGGGGCGGCCTGGAAACACCATATATTTT.

This sequence joins TRBV7-9 and TRBJ2-7; D is perhaps TRBD1 (5 bases). CDR3 length equals 14 residues. The V gene lost 2 bases and the J gene lost 0 bases, with 8 bases spanning the gap. Germline V gene lookup returns CDR1 SEHNR and CDR2 FQNEAQ (reference sequence). CDR3: CASSLPGISYEQYF. The CDR3 DNA reads as TGTGCCAGCAGCTTACCAGGGATCTCCTACGAGCAGTACTTC.